This T cell receptor (beta chain) originates from a study of cytomegalovirus exposure and HLA in healthy donors. About the study: Earlier, approximately 190 million T cells were analyzed, and 117 million unique TCR beta sequences were found among them.

About this clone: What it recognizes is unknown.

PCR primers comprised 60 Vbeta and 13 Jbeta primers. Generated by immunoSEQ multiplex PCR, the TCRdb table keeps only in-frame clones and is missing some. This sample carries about 120,000 clones, 65% to 90% of them seen once, and the ten largest clones take 2.1%. Findings of the study overall: The likely origin of a cluster of highly shared sequence variants was a sequencing artifact.

While unrecorded immune exposures were likely, the donors were nominally healthy when sampled. V was shortened by 6 bases and J by 7 bases, with 16 bases between the two germline ends. The V gene's germline CDR1 is SGHVS and CDR2 FQNEAQ. The CDR3 covers 14 residues. The sequence was obtained from a man aged 25 to 40 in good health and CMV-seronegative. The specimen was PBMCs. The rearrangement joins TRBV7-8 to TRBJ1-5; D call uncertain. In DNA form, the CDR3 reads TGTGCCAGCAGTTTGCCGTCGGGAGGCCAGCCCCAGCATTTT. As protein: CASSLPSGGQPQHF.